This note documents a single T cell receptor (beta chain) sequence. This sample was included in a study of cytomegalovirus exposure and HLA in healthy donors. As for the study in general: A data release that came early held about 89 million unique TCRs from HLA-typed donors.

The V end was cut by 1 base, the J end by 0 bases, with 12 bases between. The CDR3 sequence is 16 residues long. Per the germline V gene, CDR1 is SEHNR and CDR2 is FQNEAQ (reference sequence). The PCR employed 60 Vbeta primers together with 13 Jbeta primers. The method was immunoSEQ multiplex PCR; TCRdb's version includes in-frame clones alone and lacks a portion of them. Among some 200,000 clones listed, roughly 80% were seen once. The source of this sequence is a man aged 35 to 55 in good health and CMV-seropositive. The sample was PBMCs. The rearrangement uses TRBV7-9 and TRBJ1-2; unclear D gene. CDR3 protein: CASSLGGGGPNYGYTF. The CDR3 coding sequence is TGTGCCAGCAGCTTAGGTGGAGGAGGTCCTAACTATGGCTACACCTTC.